The 3 T cell receptor beta chains below all came from one sample that was sequenced in a study of cytomegalovirus exposure and HLA in healthy donors. PCR used 60 Vbeta primers and 13 Jbeta primers. Sequencing used immunoSEQ multiplex PCR; TCRdb keeps in-frame clones, though not all of them. This sample has some 150,000 clones, with around 80% found just once. The source material was PBMCs. These receptors originate from a male donor in good health and CMV-seronegative.

The chain employs TRBV6-4 and TRBJ1-1; 8 bases align to TRBD1. The CDR3 contains 14 residues. Germline V lookup: CDR1 MRHNA, CDR2 SNTAGT. The J segment lost 4 bases and the V segment lost 6 bases, leaving 7 bases of the junction unmatched. For the CDR3, the DNA is TGTGCCAGCAGGAAGGACAGGGTAGCCACTGAAGCTTTCTTT. Translated: CASRKDRVATEAFF.

This rearrangement joins TRBV30 to TRBJ1-1, with D possibly TRBD1 on 5 matching bases. The CDR3 covers 12 residues. CDR1 is GTSNPN and CDR2 is SVGIG in the germline V gene (reference sequence). The V end lost 3 bases, the J end lost 4 bases, and 9 bases lay between the germline ends. The CDR3 reads CAWRGLGTEAFF. CDR3 bases: TGTGCCTGGAGGGGGCTAGGCACTGAAGCTTTCTTT.

The V and J genes are TRBV6-6 and TRBJ1-4, with a weak D call TRBD1 (6 bases). Looked up from germline, CDR1 is MNHNY and CDR2 is SVGAGI (reference sequence). V was shortened by 7 bases and J by 8 bases, with 17 bases between the two germline ends. This CDR3 contains 14 residues. This chain's CDR3 is CASTAQGIREKLFF. For the CDR3, the DNA is TGTGCCAGCACCGCACAGGGTATAAGGGAAAAACTGTTTTTT.